The clone carrying this TCR beta chain was counted many times. Antigen unknown. A single record per CDR3 protein comes from TCRdb applying MiXCR to the 5' RACE reads. The table shows around 240,000 distinct CDR3 sequences, with 10% occurring only once. The data originate from a study of identical twins. Findings and caveats of the study: Modeled out-of-frame TCR alpha sharing in monozygotic twins fell below observed levels. Memory repertoires showed no such pattern, whereas abundant cord blood beta clonotypes carried fewer insertions.

The CDR3 loop spans 16 amino acids. Germline V CDR1 and CDR2: DFQATT, SNEGSKA (reference sequence). V was pared by 4 bases and J by 7 bases, with 14 bases of the junction left unmatched. Sample: memory T cells sorted from blood. The TCR was taken from a man aged 50 or older in good health. The rearrangement uses TRBV20-1 and TRBJ2-1, with 9 bases aligning to TRBD2. CDR3 residues: CSAKHPTSGFGNEQFF. CDR3 nucleotides: TGCAGTGCTAAACACCCGACTAGCGGTTTTGGGAATGAGCAGTTCTTC.